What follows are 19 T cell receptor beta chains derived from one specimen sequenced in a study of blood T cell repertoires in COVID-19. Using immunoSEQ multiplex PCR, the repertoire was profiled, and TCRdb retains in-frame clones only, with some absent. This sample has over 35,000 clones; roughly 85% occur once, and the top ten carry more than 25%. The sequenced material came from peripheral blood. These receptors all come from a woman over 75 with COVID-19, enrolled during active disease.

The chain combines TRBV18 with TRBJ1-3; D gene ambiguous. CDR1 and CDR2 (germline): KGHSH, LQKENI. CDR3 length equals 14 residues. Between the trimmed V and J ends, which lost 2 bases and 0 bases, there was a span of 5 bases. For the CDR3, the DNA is TGTGCCAGCTCACCAGGAGTCTCTGGAAACACCATATATTTT. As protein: CASSPGVSGNTIYF.

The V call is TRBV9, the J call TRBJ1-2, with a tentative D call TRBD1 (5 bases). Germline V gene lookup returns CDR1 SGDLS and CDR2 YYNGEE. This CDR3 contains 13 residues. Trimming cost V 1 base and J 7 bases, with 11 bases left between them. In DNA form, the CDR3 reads TGTGCCAGCAGCGTATCCAGGGATGGTGGCTACACCTTC. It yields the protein CASSVSRDGGYTF.

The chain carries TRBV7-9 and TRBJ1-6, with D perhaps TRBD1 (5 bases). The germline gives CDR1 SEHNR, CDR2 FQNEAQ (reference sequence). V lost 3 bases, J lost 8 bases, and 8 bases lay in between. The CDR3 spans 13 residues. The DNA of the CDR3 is TGTGCCAGCAGCTTTTCGGGGGATTCACCCCTCCACTTT. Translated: CASSFSGDSPLHF. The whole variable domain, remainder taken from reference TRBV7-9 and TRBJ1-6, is DTGVSQNPRHKITKRGQNVTFRCDPISEHNRLYWYRQTLGQGPEFLTYFQNEAQLEKSRLLSDRFSAERPKGSFSTLEIQRTEQGDSAMYLCASSFSGDSPLHFGNGTRLTVT.

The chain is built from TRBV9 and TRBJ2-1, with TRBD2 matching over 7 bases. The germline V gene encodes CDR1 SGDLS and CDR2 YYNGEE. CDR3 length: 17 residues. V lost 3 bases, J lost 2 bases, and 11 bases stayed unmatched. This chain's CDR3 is CASSAFGGGRAYNEQFF. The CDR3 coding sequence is TGTGCCAGCAGCGCCTTTGGGGGAGGGAGGGCCTACAATGAGCAGTTCTTC.

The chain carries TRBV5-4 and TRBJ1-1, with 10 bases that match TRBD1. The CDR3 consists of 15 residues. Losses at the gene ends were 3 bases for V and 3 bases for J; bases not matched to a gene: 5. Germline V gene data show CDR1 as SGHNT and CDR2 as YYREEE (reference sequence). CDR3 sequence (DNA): TGTGCCAGCAGCTACGGACAGGGGGGCTACACTGAAGCTTTCTTT. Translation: CASSYGQGGYTEAFF.

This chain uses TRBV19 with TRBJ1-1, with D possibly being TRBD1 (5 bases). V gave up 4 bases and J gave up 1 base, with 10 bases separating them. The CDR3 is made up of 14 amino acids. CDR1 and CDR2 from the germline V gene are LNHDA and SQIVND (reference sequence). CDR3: CASSTGLRNTEAFF. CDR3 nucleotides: TGTGCCAGTAGTACGGGACTGCGGAACACTGAAGCTTTCTTT.

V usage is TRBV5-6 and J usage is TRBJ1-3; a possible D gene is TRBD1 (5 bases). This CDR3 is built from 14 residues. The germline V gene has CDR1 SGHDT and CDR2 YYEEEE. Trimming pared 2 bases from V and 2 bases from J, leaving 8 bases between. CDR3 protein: CASSFQGAGNTIYF. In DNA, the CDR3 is TGTGCCAGCAGCTTCCAAGGGGCTGGAAACACCATATATTTT. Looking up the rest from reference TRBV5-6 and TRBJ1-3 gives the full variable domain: DAGVTQSPTHLIKTRGQQVTLRCSPKSGHDTVSWYQQALGQGPQFIFQYYEEEERQRGNFPDRFSGHQFPNYSSELNVNALLLGDSALYLCASSFQGAGNTIYFGEGSWLTVV.

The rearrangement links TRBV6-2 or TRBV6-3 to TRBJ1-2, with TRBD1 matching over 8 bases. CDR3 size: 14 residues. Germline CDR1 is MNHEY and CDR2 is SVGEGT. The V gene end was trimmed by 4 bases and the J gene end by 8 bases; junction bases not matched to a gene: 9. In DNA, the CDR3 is TGTGCCAGCAGTTCATGGACAGGGCGTGGGGGCTACACCTTC. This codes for CASSSWTGRGGYTF.

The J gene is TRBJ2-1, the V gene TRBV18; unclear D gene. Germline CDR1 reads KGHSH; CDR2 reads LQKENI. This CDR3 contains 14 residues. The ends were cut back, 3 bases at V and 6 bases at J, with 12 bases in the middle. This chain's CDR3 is CASSPPSGRNEQFF. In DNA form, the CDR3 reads TGTGCCAGCTCACCTCCTTCTGGGCGCAATGAGCAGTTCTTC.

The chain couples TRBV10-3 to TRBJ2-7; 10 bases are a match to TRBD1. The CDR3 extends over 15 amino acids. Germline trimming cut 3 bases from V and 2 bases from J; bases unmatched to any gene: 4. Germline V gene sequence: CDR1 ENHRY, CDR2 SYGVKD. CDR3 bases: TGTGCCATCAGTGAAGGACAGGGGGGCACCTACGAGCAGTACTTC. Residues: CAISEGQGGTYEQYF.

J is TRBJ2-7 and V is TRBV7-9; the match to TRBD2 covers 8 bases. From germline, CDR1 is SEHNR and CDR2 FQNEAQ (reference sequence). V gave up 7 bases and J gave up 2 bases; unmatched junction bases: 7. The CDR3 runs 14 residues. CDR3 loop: CASTRSGNTYEQYF. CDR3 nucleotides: TGTGCCAGCACCCGTAGCGGGAACACCTACGAGCAGTACTTC.

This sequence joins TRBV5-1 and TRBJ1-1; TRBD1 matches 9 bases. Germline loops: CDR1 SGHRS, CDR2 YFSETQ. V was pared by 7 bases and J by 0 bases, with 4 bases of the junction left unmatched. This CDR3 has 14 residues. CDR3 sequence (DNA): TGCGCCAGCGGAGGGACAGGGATGAACACTGAAGCTTTCTTT. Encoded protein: CASGGTGMNTEAFF.

Here the CDR3 reads CASSEREGSYNEQFF. The CDR3 DNA follows: TGTGCCAGCAGTGAGAGGGAGGGCTCCTACAATGAGCAGTTCTTC. V and J are TRBV6-1 and TRBJ2-1, with 7 positions matching TRBD2. Germline V gene lookup returns CDR1 MNHNS and CDR2 SASEGT. The CDR3 has 15 residues. Germline trimming cut 3 bases from V and 0 bases from J; bases unmatched to any gene: 2.

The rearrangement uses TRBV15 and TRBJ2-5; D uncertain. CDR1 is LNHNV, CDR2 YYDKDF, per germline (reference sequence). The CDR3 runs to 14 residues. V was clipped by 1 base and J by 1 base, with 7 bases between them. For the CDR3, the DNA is TGTGCCACCAGCAGAGGCTACGCCCAAGAGACCCAGTACTTC. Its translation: CATSRGYAQETQYF.

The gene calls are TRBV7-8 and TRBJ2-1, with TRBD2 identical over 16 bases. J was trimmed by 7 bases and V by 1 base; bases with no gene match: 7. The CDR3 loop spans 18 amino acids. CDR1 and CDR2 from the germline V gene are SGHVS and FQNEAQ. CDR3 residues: CASSLVSGTSGRGNEQFF. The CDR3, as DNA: TGTGCCAGCAGCTTAGTTAGCGGGACTAGCGGGAGGGGGAATGAGCAGTTCTTC.

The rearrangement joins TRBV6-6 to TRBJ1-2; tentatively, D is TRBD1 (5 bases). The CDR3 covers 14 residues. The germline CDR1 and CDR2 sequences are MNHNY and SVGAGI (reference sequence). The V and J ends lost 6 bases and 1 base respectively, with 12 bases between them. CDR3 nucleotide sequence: TGTGCCAGCAGAACCCCACAGGTTAACTATGGCTACACCTTC. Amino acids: CASRTPQVNYGYTF.

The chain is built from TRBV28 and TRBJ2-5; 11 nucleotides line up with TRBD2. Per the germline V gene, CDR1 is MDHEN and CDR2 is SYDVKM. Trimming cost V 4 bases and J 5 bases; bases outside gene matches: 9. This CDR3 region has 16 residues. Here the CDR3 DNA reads TGTGCCAGCAGTTCCCACGCTAGCGGGAGGAGGGAGACCCAGTACTTC. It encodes CASSSHASGRRETQYF.

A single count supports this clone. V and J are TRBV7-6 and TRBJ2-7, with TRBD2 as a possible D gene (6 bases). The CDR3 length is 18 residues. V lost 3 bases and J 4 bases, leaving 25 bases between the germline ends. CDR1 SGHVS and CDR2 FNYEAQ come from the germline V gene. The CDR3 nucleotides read TGTGCCAGCAGCTTTTTTAAGGGTCGCGCGGGAAATCCTTACGAGCAGTACTTC. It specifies CASSFFKGRAGNPYEQYF.

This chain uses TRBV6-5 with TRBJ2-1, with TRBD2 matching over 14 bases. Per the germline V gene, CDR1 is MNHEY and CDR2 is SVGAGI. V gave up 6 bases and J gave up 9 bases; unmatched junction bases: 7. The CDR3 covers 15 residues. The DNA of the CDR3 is TGTGCCAGCAGCCGAGGACTAGCGGGAGGTACTGAGCAGTTCTTC. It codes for CASSRGLAGGTEQFF.